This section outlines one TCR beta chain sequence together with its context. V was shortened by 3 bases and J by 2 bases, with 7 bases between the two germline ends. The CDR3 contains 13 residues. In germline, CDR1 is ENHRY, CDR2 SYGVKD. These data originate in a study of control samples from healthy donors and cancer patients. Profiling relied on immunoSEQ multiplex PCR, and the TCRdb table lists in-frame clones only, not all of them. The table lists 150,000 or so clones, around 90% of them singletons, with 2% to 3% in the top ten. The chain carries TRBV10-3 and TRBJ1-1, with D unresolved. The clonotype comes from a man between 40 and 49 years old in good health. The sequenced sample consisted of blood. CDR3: CAISDLGNTEAFF. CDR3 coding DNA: TGTGCCATCAGTGACCTAGGAAACACTGAAGCTTTCTTT.